This entry is about one T cell receptor (beta chain). Negative isolation yielded CD8+ and CD4+ T cells; FACS enriched TEMRA cells. The data were taken from a study of CD8 T cells in Susac syndrome. Random hexamers were used to reverse transcribe roughly 0.5 to 1 ug of RNA. TCRdb reanalysed the immunoSEQ multiplex PCR reads using MiXCR and keeps one entry per CDR3 protein. Here the sample spans approximately 190,000 distinct CDR3 sequences, 90% to 97% being singletons. This TCR was sampled from a human donor with Susac syndrome. Sequencing used CD4+ T cells from PBMCs.

CDR3 sequence: CASSPTVGQGTGELFF. The CDR3, as DNA: TGCGCCAGCAGCCCCACCGTAGGACAGGGGACCGGGGAGCTGTTTTTT. This rearrangement joins TRBV5-1 to TRBJ2-2, with 9 bases fitting TRBD1. The CDR3 spans 16 residues. The germline V gene encodes CDR1 SGHRS and CDR2 YFSETQ. J gave up 5 bases and V 4 bases, and 9 bases lay outside the gene matches.